This paragraph covers one TCR beta chain sequence. The antigen is unknown. This CDR3 is built from 15 residues. The germline V gene encodes CDR1 MDHEN and CDR2 SYDVKM. The V gene lost 3 bases and the J gene lost 2 bases, with 11 bases spanning the gap. The whole isolated RNA underwent reverse transcription, so sequencing captured expressed TCRB transcripts. Sequenced by immunoSEQ multiplex PCR; TCRdb stores in-frame clones only, minus some. Of tens of thousands of clones detected, about 70% appear once; the ten largest clones hold 0.9% to 1.4%. These data come from a study of beta chain features in type 1 diabetes. At the level of the study: Age, gender, cell numbers and subset yield matched between patients and controls. Across the samples, about 110,000,000 sorted cells were examined in total.

General study points: Whether HLA type affects TCRB rearrangement stayed undetermined in the present work. Shorter templates might be favored by PCR, and equally so in patients and in controls. In all four CD4+ subsets, TCRB CDR3 length was significantly, moderately reduced in type 1 diabetes.

V is TRBV28 and J is TRBJ2-1, with a weak D call TRBD2 (6 bases). Sequences were obtained from stem cell memory CD4+ T cells from blood. The sequence came from a woman aged 40 to 49 with type 1 diabetes. The CDR3 sequence is CASSFPGEAYNEQFF. DNA for the CDR3: TGTGCCAGCAGTTTTCCGGGGGAGGCCTACAATGAGCAGTTCTTC.